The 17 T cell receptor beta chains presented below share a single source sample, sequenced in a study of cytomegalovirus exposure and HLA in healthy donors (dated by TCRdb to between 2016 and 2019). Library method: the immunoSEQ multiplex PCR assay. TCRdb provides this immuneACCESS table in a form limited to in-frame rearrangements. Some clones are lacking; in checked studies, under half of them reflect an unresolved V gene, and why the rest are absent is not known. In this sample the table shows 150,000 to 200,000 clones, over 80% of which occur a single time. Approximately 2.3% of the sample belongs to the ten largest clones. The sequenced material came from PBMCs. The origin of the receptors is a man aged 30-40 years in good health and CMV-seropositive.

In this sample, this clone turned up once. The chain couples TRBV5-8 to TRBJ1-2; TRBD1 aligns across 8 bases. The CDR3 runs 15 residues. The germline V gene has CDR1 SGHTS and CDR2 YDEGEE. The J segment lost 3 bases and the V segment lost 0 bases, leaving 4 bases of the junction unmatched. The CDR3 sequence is CASSLGTGGDYGYTF. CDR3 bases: TGTGCCAGCAGCTTGGGAACAGGGGGGGACTATGGCTACACCTTC.

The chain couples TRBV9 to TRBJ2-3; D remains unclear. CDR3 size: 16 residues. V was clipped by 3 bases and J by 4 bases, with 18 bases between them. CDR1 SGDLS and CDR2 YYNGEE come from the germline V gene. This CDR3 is CASSETQKPAPDTQYF. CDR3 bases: TGTGCCAGCAGCGAGACTCAAAAACCGGCCCCAGATACGCAGTATTTT.

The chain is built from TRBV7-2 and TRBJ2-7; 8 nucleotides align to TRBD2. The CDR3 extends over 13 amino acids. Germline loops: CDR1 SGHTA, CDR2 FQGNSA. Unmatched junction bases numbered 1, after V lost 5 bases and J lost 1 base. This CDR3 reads CASSGTRSYEQYF. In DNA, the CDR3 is TGTGCCAGCAGCGGGACTAGGTCCTACGAGCAGTACTTC.

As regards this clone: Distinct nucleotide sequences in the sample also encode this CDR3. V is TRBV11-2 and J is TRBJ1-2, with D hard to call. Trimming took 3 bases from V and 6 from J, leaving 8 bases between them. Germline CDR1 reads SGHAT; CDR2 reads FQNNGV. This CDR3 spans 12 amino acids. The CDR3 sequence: CASSLGRDGYTF. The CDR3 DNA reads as TGTGCCAGCAGCTTGGGTCGGGATGGCTACACCTTC.

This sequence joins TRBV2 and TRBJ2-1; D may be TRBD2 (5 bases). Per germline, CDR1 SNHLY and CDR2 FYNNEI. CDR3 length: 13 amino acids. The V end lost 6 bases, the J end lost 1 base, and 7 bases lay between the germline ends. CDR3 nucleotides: TGTGCCAGCAGGAGGGTTTCCTACAATGAGCAGTTCTTC. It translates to CASRRVSYNEQFF.

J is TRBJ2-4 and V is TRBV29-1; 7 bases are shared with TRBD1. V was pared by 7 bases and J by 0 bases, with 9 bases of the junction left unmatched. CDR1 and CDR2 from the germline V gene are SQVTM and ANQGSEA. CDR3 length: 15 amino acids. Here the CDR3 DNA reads TGCAGCGCTCTAGGGGGCAACCTAGCCAAAAACATTCAGTACTTC. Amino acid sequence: CSALGGNLAKNIQYF.

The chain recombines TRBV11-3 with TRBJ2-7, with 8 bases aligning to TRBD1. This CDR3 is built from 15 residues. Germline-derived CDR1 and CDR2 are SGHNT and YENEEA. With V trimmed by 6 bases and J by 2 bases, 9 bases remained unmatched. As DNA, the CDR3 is TGTGCCAGCAGGTTTGCCACAGGGGGAACCTACGAGCAGTACTTC. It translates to CASRFATGGTYEQYF.

Here the CDR3 reads CASSPGQIQETQYF. For the CDR3, the DNA is TGCGCCAGCAGCCCGGGACAGATACAGGAGACCCAGTACTTC. The chain has TRBV10-1 and TRBJ2-5, with 7 nucleotides matching TRBD1. Germline V CDR1 and CDR2: WNHNN, SYGVQD (reference sequence). The CDR3 loop spans 14 amino acids. V shed 6 bases and J 5 bases; nucleotides not matched to a gene: 9.

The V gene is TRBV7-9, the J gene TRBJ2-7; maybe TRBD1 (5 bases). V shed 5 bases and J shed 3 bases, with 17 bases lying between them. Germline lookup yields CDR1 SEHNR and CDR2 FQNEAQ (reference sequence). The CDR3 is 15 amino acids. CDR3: CASSPRGVSYYEQYF. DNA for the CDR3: TGTGCCAGCAGCCCTAGGGGCGTCAGCTACTACGAGCAGTACTTC.

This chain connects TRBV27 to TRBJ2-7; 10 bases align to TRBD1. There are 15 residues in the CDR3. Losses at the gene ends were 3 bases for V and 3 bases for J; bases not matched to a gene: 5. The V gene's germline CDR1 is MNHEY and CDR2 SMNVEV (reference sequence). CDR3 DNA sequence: TGTGCCAGCAGTTTGCACCGGGACAGGGGCTACGAGCAGTACTTC. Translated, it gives CASSLHRDRGYEQYF.

CDR3 DNA: TGTGCCAGCTACCTTCAGGGGGCTGGAGATGGCTACACCTTC. Protein product: CASYLQGAGDGYTF. The chain is built from TRBV19 and TRBJ1-2, with 8 positions matching TRBD1. Germline trimming cut 9 bases from V and 6 bases from J; bases unmatched to any gene: 12. The CDR3 extends over 14 amino acids. The germline gives CDR1 LNHDA, CDR2 SQIVND (reference sequence).

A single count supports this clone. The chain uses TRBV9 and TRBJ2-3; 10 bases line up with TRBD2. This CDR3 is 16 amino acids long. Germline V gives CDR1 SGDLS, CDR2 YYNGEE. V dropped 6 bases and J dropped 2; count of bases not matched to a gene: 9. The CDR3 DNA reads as TGTGCCAGCACTGAGCGGGGGGGCCTCCTCACAGATACGCAGTATTTT. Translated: CASTERGGLLTDTQYF.

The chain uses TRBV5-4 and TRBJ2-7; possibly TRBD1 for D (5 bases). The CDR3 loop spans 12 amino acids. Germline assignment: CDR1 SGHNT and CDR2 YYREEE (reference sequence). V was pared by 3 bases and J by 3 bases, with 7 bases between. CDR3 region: CASSSDSYEQYF. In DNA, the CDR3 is TGTGCCAGCAGCTCCGACAGCTACGAGCAGTACTTC.

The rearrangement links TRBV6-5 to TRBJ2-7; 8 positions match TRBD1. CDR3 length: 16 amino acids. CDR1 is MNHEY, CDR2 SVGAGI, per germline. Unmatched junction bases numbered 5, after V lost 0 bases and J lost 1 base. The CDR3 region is CASSYSTGQESYEQYF. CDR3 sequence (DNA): TGTGCCAGCAGTTACTCGACGGGACAGGAATCCTACGAGCAGTACTTC.

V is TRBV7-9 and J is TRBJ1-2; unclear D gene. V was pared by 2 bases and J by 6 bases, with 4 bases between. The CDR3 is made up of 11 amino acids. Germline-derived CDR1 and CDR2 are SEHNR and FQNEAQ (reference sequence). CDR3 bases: TGTGCCAGCAGCTTAACTAATGGCTACACCTTC. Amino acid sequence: CASSLTNGYTF.

The CDR3 nucleotides are TGTGCCAGTCGACTAGCGAAGAGCGGGGAGCTGTTTTTT. Translation: CASRLAKSGELFF. V and J are TRBV6-5 and TRBJ2-2; 8 bases map to TRBD2. The ends lost 9 bases at V and 7 bases at J; junction bases unmatched: 7. Germline-derived CDR1 and CDR2 are MNHEY and SVGAGI. The CDR3 sequence is 13 residues long.

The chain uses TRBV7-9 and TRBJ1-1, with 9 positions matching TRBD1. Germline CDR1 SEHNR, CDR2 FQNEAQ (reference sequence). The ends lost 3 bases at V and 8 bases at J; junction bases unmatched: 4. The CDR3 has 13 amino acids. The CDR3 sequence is CASSFTGTGEAFF. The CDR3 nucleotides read TGTGCCAGCAGCTTTACCGGGACAGGGGAAGCTTTCTTT.